One and the same sample provided the 13 T cell receptor beta chains below, sequenced in a study of T cell responses to AZD1222 COVID-19 vaccine. Data came from immunoSEQ multiplex PCR; TCRdb stores just in-frame clones and leaves some out. The sample includes under 150,000 clones, about 87% of them seen just once. This specimen consisted of peripheral blood, obtained on day 0 of AZD1222 vaccination. The receptors here all came from an adult in good health.

The chain is built from TRBV2 and TRBJ2-1, with 14 bases aligning to TRBD2. Trimming cost V 6 bases and J 5 bases; bases outside gene matches: 3. CDR1 SNHLY and CDR2 FYNNEI come from the germline V gene. This CDR3 comprises 15 residues. The CDR3 DNA reads as TGTGCCAGCAGCCCGGGACTAGCGGGAGACAATGAGCAGTTCTTC. Translating gives CASSPGLAGDNEQFF.

The chain combines TRBV3-1 (or the pseudogene TRBV3-2) with TRBJ2-7; the D is unclear. Germline V CDR1 and CDR2: LGHDT, YNNKEL (reference sequence). The CDR3 loop spans 13 amino acids. V shed 4 bases and J shed 2 bases, with 9 bases lying between them. In DNA form, the CDR3 reads TGTGCCAGCAGCCGGATAGACACCTACGAGCAGTACTTC. Protein: CASSRIDTYEQYF.

The chain links TRBV19 to TRBJ2-1; no definite D call. This CDR3 region has 15 residues. Germline values: CDR1 LNHDA, CDR2 SQIVND (reference sequence). Deletions cut 3 bases from V and 1 base from J, with 10 bases between. CDR3 residues: CASSISSQSYNEQFF. The CDR3 bases are TGTGCCAGTAGTATCAGCAGCCAGTCCTACAATGAGCAGTTCTTC. Combining the CDR3 with reference TRBV19 and TRBJ2-1 gives the whole variable domain DGGITQSPKYLFRKEGQNVTLSCEQNLNHDAMYWYRQDPGQGLRLIYYSQIVNDFQKGDIAEGYSVSREKKESFPLTVTSAQKNPTAFYLCASSISSQSYNEQFFGPGTRLTVL.

The V gene is TRBV9, the J gene TRBJ1-3, with D unresolved. Germline loops: CDR1 SGDLS, CDR2 YYNGEE. This CDR3 contains 16 residues. The germline V and J ends were trimmed by 0 bases and 2 bases, with 12 bases remaining between them. This CDR3 is CASSVGGLAAGNTIYF. DNA of the CDR3: TGTGCCAGCAGCGTAGGTGGGTTGGCAGCTGGAAACACCATATATTTT.

V and J are TRBV4-2 and TRBJ1-5; 7 bases align to TRBD1. Germline V gene data show CDR1 as LGHNA and CDR2 as YNFKEQ. The CDR3 extends over 17 amino acids. The trim removed 1 base at V and 1 base at J, leaving 7 bases unmatched. The CDR3 DNA reads as TGTGCCAGCAGCCAAGGATACAGGGGAGCGAGCAATCAGCCCCAGCATTTT. Translation: CASSQGYRGASNQPQHF.

V is TRBV14 and J is TRBJ1-1; possibly TRBD1 for D (5 bases). V dropped 1 base and J dropped 4 bases, with 13 bases sitting between them. The CDR3 loop spans 15 amino acids. Germline V gene data show CDR1 as SGHDN and CDR2 as FVKESK. Written as DNA, the CDR3 is TGTGCCAGCAGCCAAGGGCAGGGATGGAGCACTGAAGCTTTCTTT. Protein sequence: CASSQGQGWSTEAFF.

CDR3 DNA: TGTGCCATCAGTGGAACTAGCGGGACCTACGAGCAGTACTTC. It specifies CAISGTSGTYEQYF. The chain uses TRBV10-3 and TRBJ2-7, with 10 bases identical to TRBD2. The CDR3 has 14 residues. The trim removed 4 bases at V and 2 bases at J, leaving 2 bases unmatched. Germline V gene lookup returns CDR1 ENHRY and CDR2 SYGVKD.

This clone was counted a single time. The chain has TRBV19 and TRBJ2-7; D is unresolved. Germline V gene lookup returns CDR1 LNHDA and CDR2 SQIVND (reference sequence). The CDR3 loop spans 12 amino acids. V was pared by 3 bases and J by 3 bases, with 6 bases between. In nucleotides, the CDR3 is TGTGCCAGTAGTATGGACGGCTACGAGCAGTACTTC. Residues: CASSMDGYEQYF. The whole variable domain, remainder taken from reference TRBV19 and TRBJ2-7, is DGGITQSPKYLFRKEGQNVTLSCEQNLNHDAMYWYRQDPGQGLRLIYYSQIVNDFQKGDIAEGYSVSREKKESFPLTVTSAQKNPTAFYLCASSMDGYEQYFGPGTRLTVT.

V usage is TRBV28 and J usage is TRBJ1-5, with D hard to call. The germline V gene encodes CDR1 MDHEN and CDR2 SYDVKM. The CDR3 spans 13 residues. With 3 bases removed from V and 3 bases from J, the gap between germline ends came to 6 bases. CDR3 protein: CASSFIVNQPQHF. The DNA for the CDR3 is TGTGCCAGCAGTTTTATAGTCAATCAGCCCCAGCATTTT.

The chain recombines TRBV30 with TRBJ1-6; TRBD1 is a possible D gene (5 bases). The CDR3 has 13 residues. The V end lost 4 bases, the J end lost 7 bases, and 11 bases lay between the germline ends. Germline loops: CDR1 GTSNPN, CDR2 SVGIG (reference sequence). This CDR3 is CAWIRQLNSPLHF. CDR3 nucleotides: TGTGCCTGGATCCGACAGTTGAATTCACCCCTCCACTTT.

The rearrangement uses TRBV5-4 and TRBJ2-2; no definite D call. CDR3 length: 13 amino acids. In germline, CDR1 is SGHNT, CDR2 YYREEE (reference sequence). Between the trimmed V and J ends, which lost 0 bases and 13 bases, there was a span of 13 bases. DNA for the CDR3: TGTGCCAGCAGCTTGGAAAGGCAGAAAGGGCTGTTTTTT. It encodes CASSLERQKGLFF.

V and J are TRBV2 and TRBJ1-5; TRBD1 aligns across 7 bases. The CDR3 length is 15 residues. J was trimmed by 4 bases and V by 5 bases; bases with no gene match: 8. The germline V gene encodes CDR1 SNHLY and CDR2 FYNNEI. The CDR3 reads CASSRMGTANQPQHF. The CDR3 DNA reads as TGTGCCAGCAGTCGAATGGGGACAGCAAATCAGCCCCAGCATTTT.

The CDR3 protein is CASSLGEIATNEKLFF. The CDR3 coding sequence is TGTGCCAGCAGCTTAGGAGAGATCGCAACTAATGAAAAACTGTTTTTT. The V call is TRBV7-2, the J call TRBJ1-4; D gene ambiguous. Trimming cost V 1 base and J 0 bases, with 9 bases left between them. Germline V gives CDR1 SGHTA, CDR2 FQGNSA. The CDR3 is 16 residues long.